This is a list of T cell receptor beta chains from one sample in a study of blood T cells in healthy people across ages. TCRdb recomputed calls from the 5' RACE reads with MiXCR, one row per CDR3 protein. The repertoire holds over a million distinct CDR3 sequences, 42% seen once, with roughly 7.9% in the top ten. Sample: blood. These receptor sequences come from a woman aged 18-35 years in good health. Both conserved end residues are part of each CDR3. D genes are given only for firm matches. Size tells how often a clone was seen (once, few, many) or the class of an expanded clone, and some rows leave it out.

v_gene: TRBV5-1
abundance: .
j_gene: TRBJ1-2
d_gene: .
CDR3aa: CASSNPGGYTF
CDR3nt: TGCGCCAGCAGTAACCCCGGGGGCTACACCTTC

v_gene: TRBV29-1
abundance: .
j_gene: TRBJ2-2
d_gene: TRBD2
CDR3aa: CSVEGTSRTGELFF
CDR3nt: TGCAGCGTTGAGGGGACTAGCCGTACCGGGGAGCTGTTTTTT

v_gene: TRBV27
abundance: .
j_gene: TRBJ1-1
d_gene: TRBD1
CDR3aa: CASTATGWSTEAFF
CDR3nt: TGTGCCAGCACGGCGACAGGGTGGTCCACTGAAGCTTTCTTT

v_gene: TRBV27
abundance: .
j_gene: TRBJ2-7
d_gene: .
CDR3aa: CASTQGGLSGEQYF
CDR3nt: TGTGCCAGCACCCAAGGGGGACTTTCGGGGGAGCAGTACTTC

v_gene: TRBV5-6
abundance: .
j_gene: TRBJ2-7
d_gene: TRBD1
CDR3aa: CASSFLGTVSYEQYF
CDR3nt: TGTGCCAGCAGCTTCCTCGGGACAGTCTCCTACGAGCAGTACTTC

v_gene: TRBV7-3
abundance: .
j_gene: TRBJ2-2
d_gene: .
CDR3aa: CASSLRPVNTGELFF
CDR3nt: TGTGCCAGCAGCTTACGCCCGGTGAACACCGGGGAGCTGTTTTTT

v_gene: TRBV7-9
abundance: .
j_gene: TRBJ1-1
d_gene: .
CDR3aa: CASSPEYTEAFF
CDR3nt: TGTGCCAGCAGCCCAGAGTACACTGAAGCTTTCTTT

v_gene: TRBV20-1
abundance: .
j_gene: TRBJ2-1
d_gene: .
CDR3aa: CSARVSSGEAYNEQFF
CDR3nt: TGCAGTGCTAGAGTTTCATCGGGGGAGGCATACAATGAGCAGTTCTTC

v_gene: TRBV20-1
abundance: .
j_gene: TRBJ2-7
d_gene: TRBD2
CDR3aa: CSASAGTSALGEQYF
CDR3nt: TGCAGTGCTTCCGCCGGGACTAGCGCCTTGGGCGAGCAGTACTTC

v_gene: TRBV2
abundance: few
j_gene: TRBJ2-3
d_gene: .
CDR3aa: CATKVESSTDTQYF
CDR3nt: TGTGCCACTAAAGTGGAATCTAGCACAGATACGCAGTATTTT